This T cell receptor beta chain was identified during a study of T cells expressing NK-cell markers. Across the study: According to the study, TCR beta repertoires originated from sorted CD3+CD56+NKG2C+, CD3+CD56+NKG2C- and CD3+CD56-NKG2C+ T cells. The study's findings and limits: It remained uncertain whether the expanded NKG2C+ T cell clones were specific for HCMV antigens. Dominant NKG2C+ clonotypes made up about 1.0-7.5% of CD8+ T cells in roughly 6 donors.

For each CDR3 protein, TCRdb gives one entry from its re-call of the 5' RACE reads, without DNA. The repertoire table contains some 190,000 distinct CDR3 sequences. About this clonotype: The antigen is not known.

CDR3 length: 15 residues. Germline lookup yields CDR1 LGHDT and CDR2 YNNKEL (reference sequence). This receptor was taken from a man between 18 and 69 years old in good health. What was sequenced was blood T cells: a sorted CD56 or NKG2C T cell subset, CD4+ or CD8+ T cells, or bulk PBMC T cells (not recorded which). V usage is TRBV3-1 and J usage is TRBJ2-7; there is no DNA to check the TCRdb D call of TRBD1. Here the CDR3 reads CASSQGDRDFYEQYF.